This T cell receptor (beta chain) was sequenced during a study of cytomegalovirus exposure and HLA in healthy donors. The CDR3 sequence is 17 residues long. Trimming at V came to 4 bases and at J to 7 bases, leaving 9 bases not matched to a gene. CDR1 SGDLS and CDR2 YYNGEE come from the germline V gene. 60 Vbeta and 13 Jbeta primers were used in PCR. Clones were read by immunoSEQ multiplex PCR, and TCRdb kept only the in-frame ones, dropping some. The table lists 95,000 to 150,000 clones, roughly 70% of them singletons, with roughly 3% in the top ten. The TCR comes from a woman in her 40s in good health and CMV-seropositive. Sequences were obtained from PBMCs. The chain is built from TRBV9 and TRBJ2-2, with 14 bases that match TRBD2. The DNA for the CDR3 is TGTGCCAGCAGCTATGGACTAGCGGGAGGTATTGGCGGGGAGCTGTTTTTT. Its translation: CASSYGLAGGIGGELFF.